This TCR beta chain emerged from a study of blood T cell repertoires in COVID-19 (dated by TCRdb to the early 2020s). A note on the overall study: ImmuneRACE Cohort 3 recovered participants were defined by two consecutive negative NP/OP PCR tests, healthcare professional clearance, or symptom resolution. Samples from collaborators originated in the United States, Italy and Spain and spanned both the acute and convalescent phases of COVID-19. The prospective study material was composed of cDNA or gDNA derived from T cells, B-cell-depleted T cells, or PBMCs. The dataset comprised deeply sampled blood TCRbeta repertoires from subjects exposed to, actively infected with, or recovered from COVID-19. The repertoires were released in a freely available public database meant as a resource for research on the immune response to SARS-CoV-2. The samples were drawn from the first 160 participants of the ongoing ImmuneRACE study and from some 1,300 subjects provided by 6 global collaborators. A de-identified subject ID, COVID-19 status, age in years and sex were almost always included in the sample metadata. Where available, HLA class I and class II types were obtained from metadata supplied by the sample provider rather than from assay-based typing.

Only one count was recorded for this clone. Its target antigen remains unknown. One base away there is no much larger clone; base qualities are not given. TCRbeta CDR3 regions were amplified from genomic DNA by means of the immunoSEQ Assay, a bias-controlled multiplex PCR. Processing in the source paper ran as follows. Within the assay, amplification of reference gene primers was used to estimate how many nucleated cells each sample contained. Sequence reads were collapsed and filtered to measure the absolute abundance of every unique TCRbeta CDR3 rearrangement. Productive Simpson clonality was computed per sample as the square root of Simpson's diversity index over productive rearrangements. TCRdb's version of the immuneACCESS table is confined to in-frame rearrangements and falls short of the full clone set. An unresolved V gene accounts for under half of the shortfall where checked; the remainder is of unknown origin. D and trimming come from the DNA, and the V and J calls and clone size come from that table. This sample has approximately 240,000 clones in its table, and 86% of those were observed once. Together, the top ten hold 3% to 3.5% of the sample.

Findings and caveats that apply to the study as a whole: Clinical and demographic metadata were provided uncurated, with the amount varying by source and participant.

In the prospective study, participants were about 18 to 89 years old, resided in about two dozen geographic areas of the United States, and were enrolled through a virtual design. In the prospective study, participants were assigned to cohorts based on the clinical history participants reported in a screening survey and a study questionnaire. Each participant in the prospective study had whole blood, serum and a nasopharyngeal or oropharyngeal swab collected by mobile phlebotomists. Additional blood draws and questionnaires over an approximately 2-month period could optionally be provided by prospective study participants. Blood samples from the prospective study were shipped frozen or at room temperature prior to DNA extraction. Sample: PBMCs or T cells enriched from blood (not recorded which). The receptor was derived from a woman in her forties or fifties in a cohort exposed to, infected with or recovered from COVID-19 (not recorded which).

The CDR3 reads CASSSGQGTNTEAFF. The nucleotide sequence reads TGTGCCAGCAGCTCCGGGCAGGGAACGAACACTGAAGCTTTCTTT. The rearrangement combines TRBV7-2 with TRBJ1-1, and perhaps TRBD1 as D gene, on 5 matching bases. Between the V and J ends, shortened by 4 bases and 1 base respectively, the junction contains 13 bases. There are 15 amino acids in the CDR3, from cysteine to phenylalanine inclusive. CDR3 DNA is the only sequence kept; it has 45 bases, read in frame from the first base. Taken from the germline V gene, the CDR1 and CDR2 loops are SGHTA and FQGNSA.